The source of this T cell receptor (beta chain) is a study of regulatory T cells in long-lasting Graves disease. Study-wide points: The work looked only at peripheral blood and did not look at thyroid tissue. Repertoires from persistent disease leaned toward TRBV28, TRBJ1-2 and TRBJ2-5.

Time point: newly diagnosed GD, antithyroid drugs for less than 3 months. Making the TCR library involved RNA that had been extracted from PBMCs. Through Arm-PCR of CDR3 regions and iRepertoire HTBI primers, TCR beta libraries were built. TCRdb redid the calling of the multiplex PCR reads with MiXCR, one entry per CDR3 protein. The repertoire has roughly 400,000 distinct CDR3 sequences, 14% to 15% of them found once; the top ten carry approximately 8%. There are 16 residues in the CDR3. Trimming took 6 bases from V and 4 from J, leaving 21 bases between them. As regards this clonotype: The antigen remains unidentified.

Separately, the same data were catalogued under a study of T cells in Graves' hyperthyroidism and ophthalmopathy. In that study: With a duration under 2 months, the hyperthyroidism was newly diagnosed in patients aged 18 to 65.

Specimen: peripheral blood mononuclear cells (PBMCs), collected at new diagnosis, from a patient treated with antithyroid drugs. The V gene is TRBV12-3 or TRBV12-4, the J gene TRBJ1-1; tentatively, D is TRBD1 (6 bases). The receptor comes from a middle-aged woman with Graves disease. The CDR3 spells CASRVREGEAVTEAFF. CDR3 DNA: TGTGCCAGCAGAGTGCGGGAGGGGGAGGCGGTCACTGAAGCTTTCTTT.